These T cell receptor beta chains were read from a single sample in a study of shared clonotypes between healthy human individuals. The table came from immunoSEQ multiplex PCR; TCRdb's copy has only in-frame clones and leaves some out. Counted here are about 480,000 clones, about 75% occurring once; the ten biggest clones make up approximately 12%. Specimen: PBMCs. The receptors were gathered from a woman aged 40 to 50 in good health. Some clones in this sample may be carry-over from other donors' samples. Both conserved end residues are part of each CDR3. The order of the fields is V gene, clone size, D gene, J gene, CDR3 protein, CDR3 DNA. The D gene is left open where the match is weak. The listing skips clone size in some rows; elsewhere it reads once, few, many or a size class.

TRBV4-1	NA	NA	TRBJ2-3	CASSHSLGREGTDTQYF	TGCGCCAGCAGCCACTCCTTAGGGCGGGAAGGGACAGATACGCAGTATTTT
TRBV28	NA	NA	TRBJ2-5	CASRLRDEKTQYF	TGTGCCAGCAGACTCCGGGACGAAAAGACCCAGTACTTC
TRBV6-1	NA	TRBD2	TRBJ2-2	CASSRGRANTGELFF	TGTGCCAGCAGTCGCGGGAGGGCCAACACCGGGGAGCTGTTTTTT
TRBV10-3	NA	NA	TRBJ1-2	CAISVSDRFYGYTF	TGTGCCATCAGCGTCTCTGACAGGTTCTATGGCTACACCTTC
TRBV5-1	NA	TRBD1	TRBJ1-4	CASSLVYRGRANEKLFF	TGCGCCAGCAGCTTGGTTTACAGGGGGCGGGCTAATGAAAAACTGTTTTTT
TRBV7-9	NA	NA	TRBJ2-6	CASGAVGANVLTF	TGTGCCAGCGGAGCGGTGGGGGCCAACGTCCTGACTTTC
TRBV7-2	NA	TRBD2	TRBJ2-7	CASSLVGGRAYEQYF	TGTGCCAGCAGCTTAGTCGGCGGGAGGGCCTACGAGCAGTACTTC
TRBV7-3	NA	NA	TRBJ1-1	CASSLTGITEAFF	TGTGCCAGCAGCTTAACCGGGATCACTGAAGCTTTCTTT
TRBV2	NA	TRBD1	TRBJ2-5	CASTVDRQETQYF	TGTGCCAGCACGGTGGACAGGCAAGAGACCCAGTACTTC
TRBV2	few	NA	TRBJ2-7	CATAGPGLEQYF	TGTGCCACCGCGGGGCCAGGACTCGAGCAGTACTTC
TRBV30	NA	NA	TRBJ1-1	CAWSAPPTGGNTEAFF	TGTGCCTGGAGTGCCCCCCCGACAGGCGGGAACACTGAAGCTTTCTTT
TRBV30	once	NA	TRBJ2-1	CAWSDGLGYNEQFF	TGTGCCTGGAGTGATGGACTGGGGTACAATGAGCAGTTCTTC
TRBV5-1	NA	NA	TRBJ2-1	CASSPFSSYNEQFF	TGCGCCAGCAGCCCGTTTAGCTCCTACAATGAGCAGTTCTTC
TRBV10-3	few	NA	TRBJ2-7	CAISEGTENEQYF	TGTGCCATCAGTGAGGGGACGGAAAACGAGCAGTACTTC
TRBV7-4	NA	NA	TRBJ2-7	CASSGGAEGTSEQYF	TGTGCCAGCAGCGGTGGGGCCGAAGGGACGAGTGAGCAGTACTTC
TRBV6-5	NA	TRBD1	TRBJ1-2	CASGSGGGGGGYTF	TGTGCCAGCGGCTCAGGGGGCGGTGGCGGGGGCTACACCTTC
TRBV12-2	NA	NA	TRBJ2-7	CASRAQLAGPSYEQYF	TGTGCAAGTCGCGCCCAACTAGCGGGACCTTCCTACGAGCAGTACTTC
TRBV7-9	NA	NA	TRBJ2-1	CASSLEVAEWGNEQFF	TGTGCCAGCAGCCTGGAAGTAGCGGAATGGGGGAATGAGCAGTTCTTC
TRBV5-1	NA	NA	TRBJ1-3	CASSLVAASGNTIYF	TGCGCCAGCAGCTTGGTAGCAGCCTCTGGAAACACCATATATTTT
TRBV28	NA	NA	TRBJ1-2	CASSKPSYGYTF	TGTGCCAGCAGTAAACCAAGCTATGGCTACACCTTC
TRBV10-3	many	TRBD1	TRBJ1-1	CASTKQGAVNTEAFF	TGTGCCAGCACCAAACAGGGGGCGGTGAACACTGAAGCTTTCTTT
TRBV27	NA	NA	TRBJ2-7	CASSPPWVVSEQYF	TGTGCCAGCAGTCCCCCCTGGGTGGTTTCCGAGCAGTACTTC
TRBV28	NA	TRBD1	TRBJ2-7	CASSSPGQGAYEQYF	TGTGCCAGCAGTTCCCCGGGACAGGGTGCCTACGAGCAGTACTTC
TRBV7-3	NA	TRBD1	TRBJ2-3	CASSLIPGGSTDTQYF	TGTGCCAGCAGCTTAATCCCAGGGGGCTCCACAGATACGCAGTATTTT
TRBV18	NA	TRBD1	TRBJ1-2	CASSPVPQGASNYGYTF	TGTGCCAGCTCACCAGTGCCTCAGGGGGCCTCTAACTATGGCTACACCTTC
TRBV18	NA	NA	TRBJ1-5	CASSPRQGNQPQHF	TGTGCCAGCTCCCCCAGACAGGGCAATCAGCCCCAGCATTTT
TRBV20-1	NA	NA	TRBJ1-6	CSARRGSPLHF	TGCAGTGCTAGGCGGGGTTCACCCCTCCACTTT
TRBV7-3	once	TRBD2	TRBJ2-1	CASSSNRDYHNEQFF	TGTGCCAGCAGCTCCAACCGGGACTACCACAATGAGCAGTTCTTC
TRBV11-2	NA	TRBD2	TRBJ2-1	CASSLGLAGYNEQFF	TGTGCCAGCAGCCTGGGACTAGCGGGATACAATGAGCAGTTCTTC
TRBV5-8	NA	NA	TRBJ2-5	CASSLGVAAGETQYF	TGTGCCAGCAGCTTGGGAGTGGCCGCGGGGGAGACCCAGTACTTC
TRBV27	NA	TRBD2	TRBJ2-7	CASSLRGTSGSGEQYF	TGTGCCAGCAGTCTTCGGGGGACTAGCGGGAGCGGGGAGCAGTACTTC
TRBV19	few	NA	TRBJ1-2	CASSVQETANYGYTF	TGTGCCAGTAGTGTTCAAGAGACAGCCAACTATGGCTACACCTTC
TRBV19	NA	NA	TRBJ1-4	CASSTPGFNEKLFF	TGTGCCAGTAGTACCCCAGGGTTTAATGAAAAACTGTTTTTT
TRBV6-4	NA	NA	TRBJ2-7	CASRPGATNGGMEQYF	TGTGCCAGCAGACCGGGAGCCACAAACGGCGGCATGGAGCAGTACTTC
TRBV19	once	NA	TRBJ2-5	CASSPTAEETQYF	TGTGCCAGTAGTCCCACAGCCGAAGAGACCCAGTACTTC
TRBV7-2	NA	TRBD1	TRBJ1-2	CASSPGTGYGYTF	TGTGCCAGCAGCCCCGGGACAGGGTATGGCTACACCTTC
TRBV18	NA	TRBD1	TRBJ2-7	CASSSGTGVAYEQYF	TGTGCCAGCTCATCCGGGACAGGGGTCGCCTACGAGCAGTACTTC
TRBV28	NA	TRBD1	TRBJ1-5	CASRQGGMLGNQPQHF	TGTGCGAGTCGACAGGGGGGTATGCTGGGCAATCAGCCCCAGCATTTT
TRBV28	NA	TRBD2	TRBJ2-1	CASTGLNGRVGYNEQFF	TGTGCCAGCACCGGGCTGAACGGGAGGGTGGGGTACAATGAGCAGTTCTTC
TRBV30	NA	NA	TRBJ2-2	CAWSVPRTRAGELFF	TGTGCCTGGAGTGTTCCCCGGACAAGGGCCGGGGAGCTGTTTTTT
TRBV6-6	NA	NA	TRBJ2-7	CASRAQGYEQYF	TGTGCCAGCAGGGCGCAGGGCTACGAGCAGTACTTC
TRBV5-1	NA	NA	TRBJ2-7	CASSSDPNSYEQYF	TGCGCCAGCAGCTCCGACCCCAACTCCTACGAGCAGTACTTC
TRBV28	NA	NA	TRBJ2-7	CASSLSSTGSYEQYF	TGTGCCAGCAGTTTATCGAGTACAGGGTCCTACGAGCAGTACTTC
TRBV9	once	NA	TRBJ2-1	CASSVIGGRQFF	TGTGCCAGCAGCGTAATAGGAGGTCGGCAGTTCTTC
TRBV9	NA	TRBD1	TRBJ2-1	CASSVAAGTGLSNEQFF	TGTGCCAGCAGCGTAGCCGCCGGGACAGGGTTAAGTAATGAGCAGTTCTTC
TRBV19	once	NA	TRBJ2-7	CASSIGHPSYEQYF	TGTGCCAGTAGTATTGGACACCCCTCCTACGAGCAGTACTTC
TRBV5-6	NA	NA	TRBJ2-1	CASSLPHGGEQFF	TGTGCCAGCAGCTTACCTCATGGAGGGGAGCAGTTCTTC
TRBV5-1	NA	TRBD2	TRBJ2-2	CASSLSLAGTPGELFF	TGCGCCAGCAGCTTGTCTCTAGCGGGAACGCCCGGGGAGCTGTTTTTT
TRBV5-1	NA	NA	TRBJ2-7	CASRLLGEQYF	TGCGCCAGCAGACTTCTAGGCGAGCAGTACTTC
TRBV9	NA	TRBD1	TRBJ1-3	CASSWDSAGNTIYF	TGTGCCAGCAGCTGGGACAGCGCTGGAAACACCATATATTTT
TRBV29-1	many	TRBD1	TRBJ1-2	CSAGTAHSWDGYTF	TGCAGCGCTGGGACAGCGCACTCATGGGATGGCTACACCTTC
TRBV6-6	NA	NA	TRBJ1-1	CASNPNIDTEAFF	TGTGCCAGCAACCCAAACATTGACACTGAAGCTTTCTTT
TRBV28	NA	NA	TRBJ1-2	CASSLLGLGRGNYGYTF	TGTGCCAGCAGTTTGTTAGGGCTGGGCAGGGGCAACTATGGCTACACCTTC
TRBV29-1	NA	NA	TRBJ2-6	CSVDDGRSGANVLTF	TGCAGCGTTGACGACGGCCGCTCTGGGGCCAACGTCCTGACTTTC
TRBV6-5	NA	NA	TRBJ1-1	CASSYGGGTEAFF	TGTGCCAGCAGTTACGGTGGTGGGACTGAAGCTTTCTTT